This entry lists 29 T cell receptor beta chains sequenced from one sample in a study of cytomegalovirus exposure and HLA in healthy donors. 60 Vbeta and 13 Jbeta primers were used in PCR. The protocol was immunoSEQ multiplex PCR, while the TCRdb copy is restricted to in-frame clones and leaves out a portion. The profile shows more than 75,000 clones, 70% to 85% of them singletons. The sequenced material came from PBMCs. The source of these receptors is a man in his forties in good health and CMV-seropositive.

The chain recombines TRBV27 with TRBJ2-1, with a tentative D call TRBD2 (6 bases). Trimming took 6 bases from V and 5 from J, leaving 23 bases between them. Looked up from germline, CDR1 is MNHEY and CDR2 is SMNVEV (reference sequence). The CDR3 runs 17 residues. The CDR3 DNA reads TGTGCCAGCAGCCCCCAAGCGGGTGGGTCGGGGAACAATGAGCAGTTCTTC. Amino acids: CASSPQAGGSGNNEQFF.

This clone showed up just once. The rearrangement links TRBV4-3 to TRBJ1-5; D unclear. There are 15 residues in the CDR3. V lost 1 base and J lost 1, with 8 bases in between. The germline V gene encodes CDR1 LGHNA and CDR2 YSLEER. Here the CDR3 DNA reads TGCGCCAGCAGCCAAGTCCTAGGAAGCAATCAGCCCCAGCATTTT. Residues: CASSQVLGSNQPQHF.

V usage is TRBV10-3 and J usage is TRBJ1-5; 8 bases are shared with TRBD1. Trimming at V came to 6 bases and at J to 7 bases, leaving 2 bases not matched to a gene. The CDR3 is 12 amino acids. Germline V gene sequence: CDR1 ENHRY, CDR2 SYGVKD. The CDR3 DNA sequence: TGTGCCATCAGCGGACAGGGACAGCCCCAGCATTTT. Its translation is CAISGQGQPQHF.

This clone has just a few counts. J is TRBJ2-1 and V is TRBV10-3; 7 positions agree with TRBD2. The length of the CDR3 is 13 residues. V lost 1 base, J lost 15 bases, and 9 bases stayed unmatched. The V gene's germline CDR1 is ENHRY and CDR2 SYGVKD. The CDR3 nucleotides read TGTGCCATCAGTGAGTTGACGGGAGGCCAAACGTTCTTC. The encoded protein is CAISELTGGQTFF.

The rearrangement links TRBV15 to TRBJ2-5; 8 bases agree with TRBD2. With 5 bases clipped from V and 0 bases from J, the junction kept 2 bases outside the gene matches. CDR3 length: 14 residues. Germline lookup yields CDR1 LNHNV and CDR2 YYDKDF (reference sequence). CDR3 nucleotide sequence: TGTGCCACCAGCCCGGGGGGGGACCAAGAGACCCAGTACTTC. Amino acids: CATSPGGDQETQYF.

V and J are TRBV5-1 and TRBJ2-2; 10 bases are shared with TRBD1. The CDR3 covers 16 residues. Germline lookup yields CDR1 SGHRS and CDR2 YFSETQ. V lost 4 bases to trimming and J lost 7 bases; unmatched junction nucleotides: 10. The DNA of the CDR3 is TGCGCCAGCAGCCCCGGCGGGACAGGGGAGATCGGGGAGCTGTTTTTT. Translating gives CASSPGGTGEIGELFF.

The chain joins TRBV19 to TRBJ1-1; 8 nucleotides align to TRBD1. The CDR3 has 12 amino acids. The germline V gene has CDR1 LNHDA and CDR2 SQIVND (reference sequence). J lost 3 bases, V lost 9 bases, and 3 bases had no gene match. The CDR3 here is CASRGRDTEAFF. The CDR3 region has the DNA TGTGCCAGCAGGGGGCGCGACACTGAAGCTTTCTTT. The full variable domain, its missing parts supplied by reference TRBV19 and TRBJ1-1, is DGGITQSPKYLFRKEGQNVTLSCEQNLNHDAMYWYRQDPGQGLRLIYYSQIVNDFQKGDIAEGYSVSREKKESFPLTVTSAQKNPTAFYLCASRGRDTEAFFGQGTRLTVV.

The J gene is TRBJ1-5, the V gene TRBV6-1, with D possibly matching TRBD1 (6 bases). CDR3 length: 13 residues. Germline CDR1 and CDR2: MNHNS and SASEGT. V was trimmed by 2 bases and J by 7 bases, leaving 9 bases between them. CDR3 residues: CASSERGNQPQHF. For the CDR3, the DNA is TGTGCCAGCAGTGAAAGGGGGAACCAGCCCCAGCATTTT.

This clone has just a few counts. The genes are TRBV19 and TRBJ2-1; TRBD2 might be the D (6 bases). V was pared by 5 bases and J by 8 bases, with 25 bases between. Germline V gene data show CDR1 as LNHDA and CDR2 as SQIVND (reference sequence). CDR3 size: 17 residues. The CDR3 spells CASSVTGTLIGEYEQFF. In nucleotides, the CDR3 is TGTGCCAGTAGTGTCACCGGGACTCTAATAGGGGAGTATGAGCAGTTCTTC.

The chain couples TRBV11-2 to TRBJ2-1; 7 bases match TRBD2. Unmatched junction bases numbered 11, after V lost 5 bases and J lost 7 bases. The CDR3 has 15 amino acids. The germline V gene encodes CDR1 SGHAT and CDR2 FQNNGV. Here the CDR3 reads CASSPPGGGWNEQFF. CDR3 DNA: TGTGCCAGCAGCCCACCGGGGGGAGGGTGGAATGAGCAGTTCTTC.

This clone was counted between two and nine times. The gene calls are TRBV9 and TRBJ2-1; 7 nucleotides match TRBD1. The junction had 3 bases not matched to a gene; V was cut back by 4 bases and J by 5 bases. This CDR3 contains 13 residues. Germline CDR1 reads SGDLS; CDR2 reads YYNGEE. In nucleotides, the CDR3 is TGTGCCAGCAGCCGGGGACAGAACAATGAGCAGTTCTTC. Its translation: CASSRGQNNEQFF.

This clone was observed a few times. The genes are TRBV5-1 and TRBJ2-3, with D possibly TRBD1 on 5 matching bases. This CDR3 is 15 amino acids long. Germline lookup yields CDR1 SGHRS and CDR2 YFSETQ. V was cut by 0 bases and J by 2 bases, with 10 bases left in between. CDR3 sequence (DNA): TGCGCCAGCAGCTTGGGGGGCAGGTTCACAGATACGCAGTATTTT. It translates to CASSLGGRFTDTQYF. The full variable domain, with the rest looked up from reference TRBV5-1 and TRBJ2-3, is KAGVTQTPRYLIKTRGQQVTLSCSPISGHRSVSWYQQTPGQGLQFLFEYFSETQRNKGNFPGRFSGRQFSNSRSEMNVSTLELGDSALYLCASSLGGRFTDTQYFGPGTRLTVL.

The gene calls are TRBV5-6 and TRBJ2-5; 7 nucleotides match TRBD2. V shed 2 bases and J 4 bases; nucleotides not matched to a gene: 8. The V gene's germline CDR1 is SGHDT and CDR2 YYEEEE. The CDR3 runs 15 residues. The CDR3 DNA sequence: TGTGCCAGCAGCTTTTTAGCGGGTGGGGGAGAGACCCAGTACTTC. Protein product: CASSFLAGGGETQYF. The complete variable domain, with remaining parts taken from reference TRBV5-6 and TRBJ2-5, reads DAGVTQSPTHLIKTRGQQVTLRCSPKSGHDTVSWYQQALGQGPQFIFQYYEEEERQRGNFPDRFSGHQFPNYSSELNVNALLLGDSALYLCASSFLAGGGETQYFGPGTRLLVL.

The chain is built from TRBV30 and TRBJ1-6; D is unresolved. This CDR3 spans 14 amino acids. CDR1 is GTSNPN and CDR2 is SVGIG in the germline V gene (reference sequence). V was cut by 3 bases and J by 6 bases, with 12 bases left in between. CDR3 coding DNA: TGTGCCTGGAGGGTCTCGGGTATTAATTCACCCCTCCACTTT. It yields the protein CAWRVSGINSPLHF.

The rearrangement joins TRBV6-5 to TRBJ1-2, with 10 positions matching TRBD1. Per germline, CDR1 MNHEY and CDR2 SVGAGI. This CDR3 is built from 16 residues. After removal of 0 bases from V and 4 bases from J, the junction contained 5 bases not matched to a gene. The CDR3 DNA follows: TGTGCCAGCAGTTACTCGATGACAGGGGGCGTCTATGGCTACACCTTC. It encodes CASSYSMTGGVYGYTF.

The chain is built from TRBV7-3 and TRBJ1-1; D not resolved. Trimming removed 1 base at V and 0 bases at J, with 9 bases between. The CDR3 loop spans 15 amino acids. Per the germline V gene, CDR1 is SGHTA and CDR2 is FQGTGA. The CDR3 sequence is CASSLMARMNTEAFF. The CDR3 region has the DNA TGTGCCAGCAGCTTAATGGCGCGGATGAACACTGAAGCTTTCTTT.

The chain uses TRBV27 and TRBJ2-3, with D tentatively TRBD1 (5 bases). The CDR3 extends over 13 amino acids. Germline assignment: CDR1 MNHEY and CDR2 SMNVEV (reference sequence). V gave up 5 bases and J gave up 10 bases, with 16 bases separating them. CDR3 nucleotides: TGTGCCAGCAGTATTCCGTTGCAGGGTCCGCAGTATTTT. This codes for CASSIPLQGPQYF.

The chain links TRBV4-2 to TRBJ2-3; tentative D call: TRBD2 (6 bases). Germline V gene lookup returns CDR1 LGHNA and CDR2 YNFKEQ. V lost 0 bases and J lost 6, with 16 bases in between. The CDR3 spans 16 residues. Here the CDR3 DNA reads TGTGCCAGCAGCCAAGATTTACTAGCAAAATCGGATACGCAGTATTTT. This sequence encodes CASSQDLLAKSDTQYF.

The V and J genes are TRBV7-2 and TRBJ2-7; 9 bases agree with TRBD2. This CDR3 region has 13 residues. The ends lost 8 bases at V and 5 bases at J; junction bases unmatched: 7. Germline assignment: CDR1 SGHTA and CDR2 FQGNSA. The CDR3 loop is CASAIAGVHEQYF. Written as DNA, the CDR3 is TGTGCCAGCGCAATAGCGGGAGTTCACGAGCAGTACTTC.

The genes are TRBV28 and TRBJ2-2, with D perhaps matching TRBD2 (5 bases). V gave up 5 bases and J gave up 8 bases, with 21 bases separating them. Germline V CDR1 and CDR2: MDHEN, SYDVKM. The CDR3 is made up of 16 amino acids. The CDR3: CASSPLRAGSPGELFF. CDR3 DNA sequence: TGTGCCAGCAGTCCCCTTCGGGCGGGTAGTCCGGGGGAGCTGTTTTTT.

This clone was detected only a few times. The gene calls are TRBV15 and TRBJ1-5, with D perhaps matching TRBD1 (5 bases). The germline gives CDR1 LNHNV, CDR2 YYDKDF (reference sequence). The CDR3 runs 16 residues. V lost 1 base to trimming and J lost 7 bases, with 17 bases between them. The CDR3 nucleotides are TGTGCCACCAGCAGAGGATCTGCAGGGTTCGGGCAGCCCCAGCATTTT. Protein product: CATSRGSAGFGQPQHF.

The chain combines TRBV7-2 with TRBJ1-1; D might be TRBD1 (6 bases). The germline CDR1 and CDR2 sequences are SGHTA and FQGNSA. The CDR3 loop spans 15 amino acids. Trimming pared 5 bases from V and 1 base from J, leaving 14 bases between. The DNA for the CDR3 is TGTGCCAGCAGCCGAAATATAGGGGGGAACACTGAAGCTTTCTTT. This translates into CASSRNIGGNTEAFF.

V usage is TRBV7-9 and J usage is TRBJ1-1, with 7 nucleotides matching TRBD1. CDR1 and CDR2 from the germline V gene are SEHNR and FQNEAQ (reference sequence). The CDR3 totals 12 residues. V shed 3 bases, J shed 6 bases, and the junction held 1 base outside the gene matches. The CDR3 sequence is CASSFRGAEAFF. CDR3 bases: TGTGCCAGCAGCTTCAGGGGGGCTGAAGCTTTCTTT.

The V gene is TRBV6-1, the J gene TRBJ2-2; 8 bases are shared with TRBD1. The V and J ends lost 6 bases and 7 bases, in that order; junction bases with no gene match: 7. CDR1 and CDR2 (germline): MNHNS, SASEGT. This CDR3 is 14 amino acids long. CDR3 sequence reads: CASRGGQGYGELFF. The DNA for the CDR3 is TGTGCCAGCAGGGGAGGACAGGGATACGGGGAGCTGTTTTTT.

The chain links TRBV27 to TRBJ2-1; 12 nucleotides align to TRBD2. CDR1 and CDR2 (germline): MNHEY, SMNVEV (reference sequence). The CDR3 sequence is 16 residues long. Unmatched junction bases numbered 4, after V lost 6 bases and J lost 1 base. CDR3 in amino acids: CASSRLAGESYNEQFF. The CDR3 nucleotides are TGTGCCAGCAGCCGACTAGCGGGGGAGTCCTACAATGAGCAGTTCTTC.

The chain links TRBV27 to TRBJ2-7, with 11 bases aligning to TRBD2. The CDR3 is made up of 16 amino acids. V lost 2 bases, J lost 3 bases, and 6 bases stayed unmatched. Germline CDR1 is MNHEY and CDR2 is SMNVEV (reference sequence). For the CDR3, the DNA is TGTGCCAGCAGTTTAGGGGCTAGCGGGAGGCGCTACGAGCAGTACTTC. Protein product: CASSLGASGRRYEQYF.

The chain employs TRBV5-6 and TRBJ1-5, with a weak D call TRBD1 (5 bases). The germline V and J ends were trimmed by 2 bases and 6 bases, with 9 bases remaining between them. Germline values: CDR1 SGHDT, CDR2 YYEEEE. This CDR3 region has 13 residues. This CDR3 is CASSFGRGQPQHF. The CDR3 DNA is TGTGCCAGCAGCTTTGGGAGGGGTCAGCCCCAGCATTTT.

CDR3 amino acids: CSGGTGGTQTQYF. CDR3 nucleotides: TGCAGCGGCGGGACAGGGGGGACGCAGACCCAGTACTTC. The rearrangement links TRBV29-1 to TRBJ2-5, with 11 bases that match TRBD1. After removal of 7 bases from V and 6 bases from J, the junction contained 7 bases not matched to a gene. The CDR3 runs 13 residues. Germline V gene lookup returns CDR1 SQVTM and CDR2 ANQGSEA.

V gene TRBV28 combines with J gene TRBJ1-2, with D uncertain. This CDR3 spans 15 amino acids. CDR1 MDHEN and CDR2 SYDVKM come from the germline V gene. Trimming shortened V by 6 bases and J by 2 bases, and 16 bases separated the two germline ends. CDR3 loop: CASRSERGANYGYTF. For the CDR3, the DNA is TGTGCCAGCAGGTCAGAAAGAGGTGCCAACTATGGCTACACCTTC.